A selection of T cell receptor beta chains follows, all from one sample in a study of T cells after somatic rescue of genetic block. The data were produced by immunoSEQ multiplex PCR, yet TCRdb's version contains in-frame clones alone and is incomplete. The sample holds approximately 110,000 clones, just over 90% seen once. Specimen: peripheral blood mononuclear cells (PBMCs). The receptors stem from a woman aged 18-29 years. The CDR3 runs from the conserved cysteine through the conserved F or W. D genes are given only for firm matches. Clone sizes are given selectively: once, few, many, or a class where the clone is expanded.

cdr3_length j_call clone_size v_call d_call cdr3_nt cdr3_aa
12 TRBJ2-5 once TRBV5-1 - TGCGCCAGCCAACCAAACCGAGGGACCCAGTACTTC CASQPNRGTQYF
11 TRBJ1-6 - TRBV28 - TGTGCCAGCAGCCCTAAATCACCCCTCCACTTT CASSPKSPLHF
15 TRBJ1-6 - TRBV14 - TGTGCCAGCAGCCTTACGGACTCCCATAATTCACCCCTCCACTTT CASSLTDSHNSPLHF
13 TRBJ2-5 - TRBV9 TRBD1 TGTGCCAGCACAACCGGGACAGAAGAGACCCAGTACTTC CASTTGTEETQYF
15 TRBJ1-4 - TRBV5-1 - TGCGCCAGCAGCTTTCAGGGAGGAACTAATGAAAAACTGTTTTTT CASSFQGGTNEKLFF
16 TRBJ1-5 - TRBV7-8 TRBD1 TGTGCCAGCAGCCCAGGGACAGGAGATAGCAATCAGCCCCAGCATTTT CASSPGTGDSNQPQHF
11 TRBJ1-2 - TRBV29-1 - TGCAGCGTTGAAGGCCGGGGTGGCTACACCTTC CSVEGRGGYTF
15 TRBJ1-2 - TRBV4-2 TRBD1 TGTGCCAGCCAGCCAGGGGGCAGGGTGGACTATGGCTACACCTTC CASQPGGRVDYGYTF
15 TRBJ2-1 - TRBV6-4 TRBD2 TGTGCCAGCAGTGACTCGACTAGCGGGGGGGCCCGACAGTTCTTC CASSDSTSGGARQFF
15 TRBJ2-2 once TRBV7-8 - TGTGCCAGCAGCTTCCGGCAGGGCGGCACCGGGGAGCTGTTTTTT CASSFRQGGTGELFF
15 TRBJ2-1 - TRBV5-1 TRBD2 TGCGCCAGTACCCCCGGGGGGTTATCCTACAATGAGCAGTTCTTC CASTPGGLSYNEQFF
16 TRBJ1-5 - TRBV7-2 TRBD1 TGTGCCAGCAGCTCGGCTACACAGGGGGGGAATCAGCCCCAGCATTTT CASSSATQGGNQPQHF
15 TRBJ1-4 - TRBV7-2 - TGTGCCAGCAGCAGACCGGGACTGATGAATGAAAAACTGTTTTTT CASSRPGLMNEKLFF
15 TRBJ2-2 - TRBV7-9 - TGTGCCAGCAGCTTAGGGGGGGCGAACACCGGGGAGCTGTTTTTT CASSLGGANTGELFF
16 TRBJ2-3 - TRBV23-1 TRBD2 TGCGCCAGCAGTCAATCCCCTGCGGGGGGGCCTCATACGCAGTATTTT CASSQSPAGGPHTQYF
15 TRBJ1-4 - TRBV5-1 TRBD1 TGCGCCAGCAGCATACAGGGGTCGGCTAATGAAAAACTGTTTTTT CASSIQGSANEKLFF
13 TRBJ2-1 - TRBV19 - TGTGCCAGTAGTTCAGGGGTGCGGAGTGAGCAGTTCTTC CASSSGVRSEQFF
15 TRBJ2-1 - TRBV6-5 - TGTGCCAGCAGTTCCCGTTGGGGGCCGGTCGGCGAGCAGTTCTTC CASSSRWGPVGEQFF
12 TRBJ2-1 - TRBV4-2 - TGTGCCAGCAGCCAAGTTCACGATGAGCAGTTCTTC CASSQVHDEQFF
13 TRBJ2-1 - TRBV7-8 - TGTGCCAGCAGTTTGACTACCTACAATGAGCAGTTCTTC CASSLTTYNEQFF
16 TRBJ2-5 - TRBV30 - TGTGCCTGGAGTGTAAGGGCGGGACCCAGAGTAGAGACCCAGTACTTC CAWSVRAGPRVETQYF
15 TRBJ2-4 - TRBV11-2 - TGTGCCAGCAGCTTCCTACCGGGGACCGAAAACATTCAGTACTTC CASSFLPGTENIQYF
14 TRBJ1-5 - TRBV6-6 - TGTGCCAGCCATCTAGGGGTGAGCAATCAGCCCCAGCATTTT CASHLGVSNQPQHF
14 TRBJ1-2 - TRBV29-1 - TGCAGCGTTGAGGAAAGGGGCGGCCGCTATGGCTACACCTTC CSVEERGGRYGYTF
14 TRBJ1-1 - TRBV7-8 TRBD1 TGTGCCAGCAGCAAGGACAGGGGGCACACTGAAGCTTTCTTT CASSKDRGHTEAFF
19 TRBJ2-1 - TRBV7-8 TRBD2 TGTGCCAGCAGCTTAAAACTAGCGGGGGGGCTTAGGTTTGGCAATGAGCAGTTCTTC CASSLKLAGGLRFGNEQFF
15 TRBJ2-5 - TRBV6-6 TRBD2 TGTGCCAGCAGTGGGCCCGGGGGGACGCAAGAGACCCAGTACTTC CASSGPGGTQETQYF
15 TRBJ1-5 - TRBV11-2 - TGTGCCAGCAGCTCCGGGACGGCCAGCAATCAGCCCCAGCATTTT CASSSGTASNQPQHF
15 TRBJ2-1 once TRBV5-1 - TGCGCCAGCAGCTTGGCGCCTGACGGGCACAATGAGCAGTTCTTC CASSLAPDGHNEQFF
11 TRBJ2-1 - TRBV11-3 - TGTGCCAGCAGCCCCGGGGCCGAGCAGTTCTTC CASSPGAEQFF
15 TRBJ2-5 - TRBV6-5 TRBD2 TGTGCCAGCAGTTACGGGGGGGGTTTATTAGAGACCCAGTACTTC CASSYGGGLLETQYF
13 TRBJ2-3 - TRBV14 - TGTGCCAGCAGCCCCGCGAGTCGTGATACGCAGTATTTT CASSPASRDTQYF
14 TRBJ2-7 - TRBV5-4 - TGTGCCAGCAGGAACCGGGACGACTCCTACGAGCAGTACTTC CASRNRDDSYEQYF
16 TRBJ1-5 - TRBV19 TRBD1 TGTGCCAGTAGTATATTCGAAACAGGGGTAAGTCAGCCCCAGCATTTT CASSIFETGVSQPQHF
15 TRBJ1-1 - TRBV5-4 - TGTGCCAGCAGCTCTCGACAAGGAGTGAACACTGAAGCTTTCTTT CASSSRQGVNTEAFF
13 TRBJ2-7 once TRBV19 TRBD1 TGTGCCAGTAGGGACAGGGGGTCCTACGAGCAGTACTTC CASRDRGSYEQYF
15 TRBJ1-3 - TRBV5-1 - TGCGCCAGCACCCCGGGACCGACCGTAGGAAACACCATATATTTT CASTPGPTVGNTIYF
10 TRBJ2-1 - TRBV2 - TGTGCCACCCAGGGGTTTGGGCAGTTCTTC CATQGFGQFF
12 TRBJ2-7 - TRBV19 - TGTGCCAGTAGTGCCACAGGGAGGGAGCAGTACTTC CASSATGREQYF
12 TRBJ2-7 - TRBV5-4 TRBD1 TGTGCCAGCAGCTCGACAGGGGACGAGCAGTACTTC CASSSTGDEQYF